These 5 T cell receptor beta chains originate from one sample sequenced in a study of blood T cell repertoires in COVID-19. The table came from immunoSEQ multiplex PCR; TCRdb's copy has only in-frame clones and leaves some out. Counted here are a few hundred thousand clones, 70% to 90% occurring once; the ten biggest clones make up over 1.5%. The material sequenced was PBMCs or T cells enriched from blood (not recorded which). Source of these receptors: a woman aged 40 to 50 who had recovered from COVID-19.

A note on this clone: A much more abundant neighbour one base away suggests this may be a read error. The chain recombines TRBV2 with TRBJ2-2, with a possible D match to TRBD1 (5 bases). This CDR3 region has 12 residues. The V end was cut by 3 bases, the J end by 7 bases, with 6 bases between. The germline V gene has CDR1 SNHLY and CDR2 FYNNEI. CDR3 sequence reads: CASSDQGGELFF. CDR3 nucleotide sequence: TGTGCCAGCAGTGATCAGGGCGGGGAGCTGTTTTTT.

The chain joins TRBV15 to TRBJ1-4, with D possibly being TRBD1 (6 bases). V dropped 3 bases and J dropped 3 bases, with 11 bases sitting between them. This CDR3 region has 15 residues. The germline V gene has CDR1 LNHNV and CDR2 YYDKDF (reference sequence). CDR3 sequence reads: CATSRQGFPNEKLFF. Written as DNA, the CDR3 is TGTGCCACCAGCAGGCAGGGGTTTCCTAATGAAAAACTGTTTTTT.

The chain links TRBV9 to TRBJ2-5; TRBD1 aligns across 11 bases. This CDR3 has 14 residues. Trimming took 4 bases from V and 4 from J; bases not matched to a gene: 3. The V gene's germline CDR1 is SGDLS and CDR2 YYNGEE. CDR3 nucleotides: TGTGCCAGCAGCCTGGACAGGGGGCGAGAGACCCAGTACTTC. Translated, it gives CASSLDRGRETQYF.

The J gene is TRBJ1-1, the V gene TRBV29-1; D ambiguous. The CDR3 spans 14 residues. Germline-derived CDR1 and CDR2 are SQVTM and ANQGSEA. V was trimmed by 7 bases and J by 1 base, leaving 16 bases between them. The CDR3 sequence is CSGAGRLSNTEAFF. CDR3 DNA sequence: TGCAGCGGGGCGGGTAGACTGTCGAACACTGAAGCTTTCTTT.

The CDR3 reads CASSPAAGPFLGGYTF. The DNA for the CDR3 is TGCGCCAGCAGCCCCGCGGCAGGGCCGTTTCTTGGGGGCTACACCTTC. V usage is TRBV5-1 and J usage is TRBJ1-2; TRBD1 might be the D (5 bases). Germline V lookup: CDR1 SGHRS, CDR2 YFSETQ. This CDR3 has 16 amino acids. V was trimmed by 4 bases and J by 8 bases, leaving 24 bases between them.